This T cell receptor (beta chain) was captured in a study of metastatic and nonmetastatic thyroid tumors. Not a single patient had been given any form of treatment at any point before undergoing thyroid surgery. J lost 6 bases, V lost 0 bases, and 6 bases had no gene match. Looked up from germline, CDR1 is SGHNT and CDR2 is YYREEE (reference sequence). This CDR3 has 16 amino acids. This clone was seen a handful of times. From the PCR reads, TCRdb re-called clones with MiXCR. The profile shows tens of thousands of clones, about 18% of them singletons. The receptor was derived from a male donor with papillary thyroid cancer or a benign thyroid nodule (not recorded which). Some clones in this sample may be carry-over from other donors' samples. Sequencing used blood. This chain links TRBV5-4 with TRBJ1-6; 7 positions agree with TRBD1. CDR3 sequence: CASSLGGGRSNSPLHF. For the CDR3, the DNA is TGTGCCAGCAGCTTGGGAGGGGGCCGCTCTAATTCACCCCTCCACTTT.